The next 31 T cell receptor beta chains were all read from a single sample in a study of sequential checkpoint blockade in melanoma. Noted treatment: randomized to nivolumab then ipilimumab (arm A) or the reverse (arm B). Repertoires were generated with immunoSEQ multiplex PCR, while TCRdb's copy carries only in-frame clones and drops some. The sample shows around 11,000 clones, 69% of them seen only once. This sample comprised CD8+ T cells sorted from blood (inferred from file names), obtained from a patient given nivolumab and ipilimumab in sequence. These receptors came from a human donor with melanoma.

V gene TRBV5-5 combines with J gene TRBJ1-5; possibly TRBD1 for D (5 bases). Germline CDR1 and CDR2: SGHKS and YYEKEE (reference sequence). The CDR3 sequence is 17 residues long. Trimming shortened V by 1 base and J by 5 bases, and 19 bases separated the two germline ends. CDR3 nucleotide sequence: TGTGCCAGCAGCTTGAGCGGGACCAGCCTGGGGTATCAGCCCCAGCATTTT. It codes for CASSLSGTSLGYQPQHF. The variable domain in full, completed from reference TRBV5-5 and TRBJ1-5, reads DAGVTQSPTHLIKTRGQQVTLRCSPISGHKSVSWYQQVLGQGPQFIFQYYEKEERGRGNFPDRFSARQFPNYSSELNVNALLLGDSALYLCASSLSGTSLGYQPQHFGDGTRLSIL.

Within the sample, this clone is medium-sized. The genes are TRBV4-3 and TRBJ2-7; D ambiguous. V lost 0 bases, J lost 8 bases, and 17 bases lay in between. CDR3 length: 15 residues. The germline V gene has CDR1 LGHNA and CDR2 YSLEER. The CDR3 region is CASSQDLGDPTQQYF. CDR3 DNA sequence: TGCGCCAGCAGCCAAGATCTAGGAGACCCTACGCAGCAGTACTTC.

The rearrangement uses TRBV28 and TRBJ2-1; no firm D call. V was shortened by 7 bases and J by 8 bases, with 15 bases between the two germline ends. CDR3 length: 13 residues. Germline CDR1 MDHEN, CDR2 SYDVKM. The CDR3 region is CASTRPVRDEQFF. CDR3 coding DNA: TGTGCCAGCACCCGGCCAGTTCGGGATGAGCAGTTCTTC.

The V call is TRBV27, the J call TRBJ2-1; 11 positions match TRBD2. J gave up 8 bases and V 5 bases, and 11 bases lay outside the gene matches. In germline, CDR1 is MNHEY, CDR2 SMNVEV (reference sequence). CDR3 length equals 16 residues. The CDR3 here is CASSPFSGRAMYEQFF. Written as DNA, the CDR3 is TGTGCCAGCAGTCCTTTTAGCGGGAGGGCCATGTATGAGCAGTTCTTC.

The rearrangement uses TRBV9 and TRBJ2-7; D may be TRBD1 (6 bases). V was clipped by 3 bases and J by 1 base, with 11 bases between them. The CDR3 loop spans 14 amino acids. CDR1 and CDR2 (germline): SGDLS, YYNGEE. CDR3: CASSAGGISYEQYF. CDR3 nucleotide sequence: TGTGCCAGCAGCGCTGGGGGCATATCCTACGAGCAGTACTTC.

The chain links TRBV27 to TRBJ2-7; TRBD1 aligns across 8 bases. The CDR3 covers 15 residues. Germline lookup yields CDR1 MNHEY and CDR2 SMNVEV (reference sequence). Germline trimming cut 5 bases from V and 7 bases from J; bases unmatched to any gene: 13. The CDR3 loop reads CASSPIAQGAGEQYF. In DNA form, the CDR3 reads TGTGCCAGCAGTCCAATTGCGCAGGGGGCGGGTGAGCAGTACTTC.

This sequence joins TRBV7-2 and TRBJ2-3; possibly TRBD2 for D (6 bases). V shed 4 bases and J shed 5 bases, with 13 bases lying between them. The CDR3 is made up of 14 amino acids. Germline V CDR1 and CDR2: SGHTA, FQGNSA. CDR3 loop: CASSSLGGRDTQYF. The CDR3 DNA follows: TGTGCCAGCAGCTCACTCGGGGGTCGAGATACGCAGTATTTT.

The gene calls are TRBV7-9 and TRBJ1-6; D remains ambiguous. Trimming shortened V by 1 base and J by 13 bases, and 8 bases separated the two germline ends. The germline gives CDR1 SEHNR, CDR2 FQNEAQ (reference sequence). This CDR3 region has 12 residues. CDR3 in DNA: TGTGCCAGCAGCTTAGGGGCCTCGCCCCTCCACTTT. Translating gives CASSLGASPLHF.

The chain recombines TRBV25-1 with TRBJ1-5; the match to TRBD1 covers 8 bases. Trimming cost V 1 base and J 1 base; bases outside gene matches: 6. This CDR3 has 17 residues. Looked up from germline, CDR1 is MGHDK and CDR2 is SYGVNS. In nucleotides, the CDR3 is TGTGCCAGCAGTGAATGGCAGGGGGCGGCGAGCAATCAGCCCCAGCATTTT. Protein product: CASSEWQGAASNQPQHF.

This chain joins TRBV19 and TRBJ2-7; 9 positions match TRBD1. CDR3 size: 13 residues. The J segment lost 6 bases and the V segment lost 6 bases, leaving 6 bases of the junction unmatched. The V gene's germline CDR1 is LNHDA and CDR2 SQIVND (reference sequence). CDR3 region: CASRDRGFSEQYF. The CDR3 DNA reads TGTGCCAGTAGGGACAGGGGCTTCTCCGAGCAGTACTTC.

The chain uses TRBV7-9 and TRBJ2-7; 12 nucleotides line up with TRBD1. This CDR3 is 17 amino acids long. The J segment lost 10 bases and the V segment lost 5 bases, leaving 18 bases of the junction unmatched. Germline V gene lookup returns CDR1 SEHNR and CDR2 FQNEAQ (reference sequence). DNA for the CDR3: TGTGCCAGCAGCGATCCCGGGACAGGGGGCCCCTTTGGGAAACAGTACTTC. Translated: CASSDPGTGGPFGKQYF.

V gene TRBV27 combines with J gene TRBJ1-1, with D possibly TRBD1 on 6 matching bases. Trimming stripped 0 bases from V and 2 bases from J, with 13 bases between. The CDR3 sequence is 16 residues long. Germline V gives CDR1 MNHEY, CDR2 SMNVEV (reference sequence). The CDR3 protein is CASSLSAGAGNTEAFF. For the CDR3, the DNA is TGTGCCAGCAGTTTATCAGCAGGGGCCGGTAACACTGAAGCTTTCTTT.

The table lists this clone with a few counts. The chain carries TRBV18 and TRBJ1-2; D uncertain. The CDR3 is 13 residues long. The germline CDR1 and CDR2 sequences are KGHSH and LQKENI. Trimming took off 3 bases at V and 6 bases at J, with 11 bases between the two ends. CDR3 region: CASSPWVEDGYTF. CDR3 nucleotides: TGTGCCAGCTCACCGTGGGTTGAGGATGGCTACACCTTC.

This clone was seen a few times. The V call is TRBV19, the J call TRBJ2-7; possibly TRBD1 for D (6 bases). Trimming removed 2 bases from V and 0 bases from J, with 8 bases in between. The length of the CDR3 is 14 residues. Germline CDR1 reads LNHDA; CDR2 reads SQIVND (reference sequence). Here the CDR3 reads CASSIQGGSYEQYF. CDR3 coding DNA: TGTGCCAGTAGTATACAAGGGGGCTCCTACGAGCAGTACTTC.

The CDR3 is CASSLGSLAAFTDTQYF. CDR3 DNA sequence: TGTGCCAGCAGCTTAGGGTCACTAGCGGCCTTCACAGATACGCAGTATTTT. The genes are TRBV7-9 and TRBJ2-3; 8 bases agree with TRBD2. Losses at the gene ends were 1 base for V and 2 bases for J; bases not matched to a gene: 8. CDR1 is SEHNR, CDR2 FQNEAQ, per germline (reference sequence). The CDR3 contains 17 residues.

This clone counts as large. The J gene is TRBJ1-5, the V gene TRBV11-3; 11 bases agree with TRBD1. V trimming: 5 bases; J trimming: 6 bases; junction bases outside the gene matches: 18. The CDR3 covers 19 residues. The germline V gene has CDR1 SGHNT and CDR2 YENEEA. The CDR3: CASSAQGVRTGGVCQPQHF. Written as DNA, the CDR3 is TGTGCCAGCAGCGCCCAGGGGGTGCGGACAGGGGGCGTTTGTCAGCCCCAGCATTTT.

The chain uses TRBV27 and TRBJ1-2, with a weak D call TRBD1 (6 bases). V was shortened by 3 bases and J by 0 bases, with 8 bases between the two germline ends. This CDR3 contains 14 residues. CDR1 and CDR2 from the germline V gene are MNHEY and SMNVEV (reference sequence). CDR3 amino acids: CASSLQGTNYGYTF. In DNA, the CDR3 is TGTGCCAGCAGTTTGCAGGGGACTAACTATGGCTACACCTTC.

The genes are TRBV5-4 and TRBJ2-7; 7 bases are a match to TRBD2. J was trimmed by 2 bases and V by 4 bases; bases with no gene match: 9. The CDR3 extends over 15 amino acids. Germline values: CDR1 SGHNT, CDR2 YYREEE (reference sequence). The CDR3 coding sequence is TGTGCCAGCAGCACATGGCTAGCGGTCGCCTACGAGCAGTACTTC. It translates to CASSTWLAVAYEQYF.

The chain is built from TRBV29-1 and TRBJ2-7; 8 nucleotides agree with TRBD2. Losses at the gene ends were 4 bases for V and 2 bases for J; bases not matched to a gene: 4. Germline values: CDR1 SQVTM, CDR2 ANQGSEA. The CDR3 spans 13 residues. The CDR3, as DNA: TGCAGCGTTGGGGCGGGAGGTACCTACGAGCAGTACTTC. This codes for CSVGAGGTYEQYF.

The chain employs TRBV2 and TRBJ2-3; 9 bases match TRBD2. The CDR3 runs to 16 residues. Germline loops: CDR1 SNHLY, CDR2 FYNNEI. V lost 7 bases and J lost 4; bases outside the gene matches: 12. In DNA form, the CDR3 reads TGTGCCAGCACCTCGGTCTATAGCGGGAGCGCAGATACGCAGTATTTT. Protein: CASTSVYSGSADTQYF.

The V gene is TRBV7-9, the J gene TRBJ2-4, with D perhaps matching TRBD1 (6 bases). The V end lost 1 base, the J end lost 7 bases, and 11 bases lay between the germline ends. The CDR3 is made up of 14 amino acids. CDR1 and CDR2 from the germline V gene are SEHNR and FQNEAQ (reference sequence). The CDR3 nucleotides are TGTGCCAGCAGCTTAGGACAGGATTGGAACATTCAGTACTTC. Translation: CASSLGQDWNIQYF.

The J gene is TRBJ2-7, the V gene TRBV4-2, with 15 bases that match TRBD2. V lost 4 bases and J lost 2; bases outside the gene matches: 15. CDR1 is LGHNA and CDR2 is YNFKEQ in the germline V gene. This CDR3 contains 20 residues. The chain's CDR3 is CASSLRTSGRGDPLTYEQYF. CDR3 DNA: TGTGCCAGCAGCCTAAGGACTAGCGGGAGGGGAGATCCTCTGACCTACGAGCAGTACTTC.

This chain joins TRBV5-5 and TRBJ2-2; weak D call: TRBD2 (6 bases). V was shortened by 4 bases and J by 0 bases, with 19 bases between the two germline ends. This CDR3 has 18 amino acids. Germline V gene sequence: CDR1 SGHKS, CDR2 YYEKEE (reference sequence). The CDR3 protein is CASSQGFASEPNTGELFF. The CDR3 coding sequence is TGTGCCAGCAGCCAAGGGTTTGCTAGCGAACCGAACACCGGGGAGCTGTTTTTT.

This clone was detected a few times. The V gene is TRBV7-8, the J gene TRBJ2-1, with TRBD2 identical over 8 bases. Germline values: CDR1 SGHVS, CDR2 FQNEAQ. The CDR3 is made up of 17 amino acids. J lost 0 bases, V lost 0 bases, and 4 bases had no gene match. CDR3 sequence (DNA): TGTGCCAGCAGCTTAGCGGCGGGGGGCCTCTCCTACAATGAGCAGTTCTTC. This gives the protein CASSLAAGGLSYNEQFF.

This clone was observed a single time. The genes are TRBV19 and TRBJ2-1; the D is unclear. With 0 bases removed from V and 4 bases from J, the gap between germline ends came to 10 bases. There are 15 residues in the CDR3. CDR1 and CDR2 from the germline V gene are LNHDA and SQIVND (reference sequence). The chain's CDR3 is CASSIEPVLYNEQFF. In DNA form, the CDR3 reads TGTGCCAGTAGTATAGAGCCGGTTTTGTACAATGAGCAGTTCTTC.

The chain has TRBV5-4 and TRBJ2-3; D is possibly TRBD2 (6 bases). CDR3 size: 16 residues. CDR1 SGHNT and CDR2 YYREEE come from the germline V gene (reference sequence). V was shortened by 3 bases and J by 2 bases, with 16 bases between the two germline ends. The CDR3 here is CASSSASEWVTDTQYF. CDR3 in DNA: TGTGCCAGCAGCTCCGCTAGCGAGTGGGTCACAGATACGCAGTATTTT.

The chain carries TRBV27 and TRBJ1-1; D unresolved. Trimming took off 0 bases at V and 7 bases at J, with 9 bases between the two ends. This CDR3 has 13 residues. Germline V gives CDR1 MNHEY, CDR2 SMNVEV (reference sequence). DNA of the CDR3: TGTGCCAGCAGTTTATCCTACAGTCTTGAAGCTTTCTTT. It is translated as CASSLSYSLEAFF.

The chain combines TRBV27 with TRBJ1-2; 8 bases line up with TRBD1. The junction had 9 bases not matched to a gene; V was cut back by 5 bases and J by 7 bases. CDR1 is MNHEY and CDR2 is SMNVEV in the germline V gene (reference sequence). The CDR3 loop spans 14 amino acids. This chain's CDR3 is CASSPSVRGLGYTF. The CDR3 DNA is TGTGCCAGCAGTCCCTCGGTCAGGGGGCTTGGCTACACCTTC.

The chain links TRBV27 to TRBJ2-7; D is perhaps TRBD2 (6 bases). CDR1 MNHEY and CDR2 SMNVEV come from the germline V gene (reference sequence). The CDR3 is made up of 14 amino acids. The ends were cut back, 3 bases at V and 0 bases at J, with 9 bases in the middle. CDR3 sequence (DNA): TGTGCCAGCAGTTTCGCGGGACCCTCCTACGAGCAGTACTTC. Protein sequence: CASSFAGPSYEQYF.

J is TRBJ2-3 and V is TRBV9, with 8 bases that match TRBD2. J lost 5 bases, V lost 4 bases, and 6 bases had no gene match. Germline V lookup: CDR1 SGDLS, CDR2 YYNGEE. CDR3 size: 14 residues. The CDR3 protein is CASSSREGEDTQYF. The CDR3 bases are TGTGCCAGCAGCTCTCGGGAGGGGGAAGATACGCAGTATTTT.

The chain joins TRBV7-2 to TRBJ2-7; 8 bases fit TRBD2. V dropped 4 bases and J dropped 0; count of bases not matched to a gene: 11. The germline V gene encodes CDR1 SGHTA and CDR2 FQGNSA. The CDR3 contains 17 residues. The CDR3 nucleotides read TGTGCCAGCAGCTCCCTTGGGCGGGAGGTGGGCTCCTACGAGCAGTACTTC. Protein sequence: CASSSLGREVGSYEQYF.